The 9 T cell receptor beta chains reported below all come from one sample, sequenced in a study of cytomegalovirus exposure and HLA in healthy donors. The PCR ran on 60 Vbeta and 13 Jbeta primers. Assay used: immunoSEQ multiplex PCR; TCRdb lists only in-frame clones, some missing. The sample contains over 150,000 clones, roughly 75% of which appear only once. The sequencing sample was made of PBMCs. The receptors shown here come from a man aged 25 to 40 in good health and CMV-seropositive.

This clone turned up a few times. The chain joins TRBV7-8 to TRBJ1-2; 7 bases match TRBD1. Germline V CDR1 and CDR2: SGHVS, FQNEAQ. The V segment lost 1 base and the J segment 2 bases; nucleotides outside the gene matches: 4. CDR3 length: 15 amino acids. In DNA, the CDR3 is TGTGCCAGCAGCTTAGTGGGACAGCCAAACTATGGCTACACCTTC. Translation: CASSLVGQPNYGYTF.

The V and J genes are TRBV5-1 and TRBJ2-3, with 9 bases identical to TRBD2. The CDR3 totals 17 residues. Per germline, CDR1 SGHRS and CDR2 YFSETQ. Unmatched junction bases numbered 12, after V lost 4 bases and J lost 3 bases. The CDR3 DNA follows: TGCGCCAGCAGCCTGTCGGGACTAGCCGGACAAACAGATACGCAGTATTTT. It is translated as CASSLSGLAGQTDTQYF.

This chain uses TRBV27 with TRBJ2-3; a possible D gene is TRBD1 (7 bases). Per the germline V gene, CDR1 is MNHEY and CDR2 is SMNVEV (reference sequence). CDR3 length: 16 amino acids. V dropped 6 bases and J dropped 5 bases, with 21 bases sitting between them. The DNA of the CDR3 is TGTGCCAGCAGCCTAACCCAGGGGGGTGGAAGAGATACGCAGTATTTT. Translating gives CASSLTQGGGRDTQYF.

The V gene is TRBV7-3, the J gene TRBJ2-2; TRBD2 matches at 7 bases. Trimming took 3 bases from V and 2 from J; bases not matched to a gene: 3. This CDR3 has 15 residues. The germline V gene has CDR1 SGHTA and CDR2 FQGTGA. In DNA form, the CDR3 reads TGTGCCAGCAGCTTTACTAGCGACAACACCGGGGAGCTGTTTTTT. Protein: CASSFTSDNTGELFF.

V gene TRBV2 combines with J gene TRBJ2-5; TRBD2 matches 9 bases. CDR1 SNHLY and CDR2 FYNNEI come from the germline V gene. Losses at the gene ends were 1 base for V and 5 bases for J; bases not matched to a gene: 8. The CDR3 runs to 16 residues. This chain's CDR3 is CASSEGGTSSLETQYF. Here the CDR3 DNA reads TGTGCCAGCAGTGAAGGGGGGACTAGCAGCCTTGAGACCCAGTACTTC.

The V call is TRBV9, the J call TRBJ1-2; the D gene is possibly TRBD1 (5 bases). CDR1 SGDLS and CDR2 YYNGEE come from the germline V gene. CDR3 size: 13 residues. Trimming shortened V by 3 bases and J by 8 bases, and 14 bases separated the two germline ends. CDR3 loop: CASSAPPGGGYTF. CDR3 sequence (DNA): TGTGCCAGCAGCGCGCCCCCGGGGGGAGGCTACACCTTC.

The rearrangement uses TRBV14 and TRBJ1-3; no reliable D call. CDR1 is SGHDN and CDR2 is FVKESK in the germline V gene. This CDR3 has 18 residues. V was pared by 1 base and J by 0 bases, with 16 bases between. This CDR3 reads CASSQGPGGRSSGNTIYF. As DNA, the CDR3 is TGTGCCAGCAGCCAAGGTCCTGGAGGACGGAGCTCTGGAAACACCATATATTTT. Full variable domain (rest looked up from reference TRBV14 and TRBJ1-3): EAGVTQFPSHSVIEKGQTVTLRCDPISGHDNLYWYRRVMGKEIKFLLHFVKESKQDESGMPNNRFLAERTGGTYSTLKVQPAELEDSGVYFCASSQGPGGRSSGNTIYFGEGSWLTVV.

This chain joins TRBV29-1 and TRBJ2-5, with D maybe TRBD1 (5 bases). Germline V gene sequence: CDR1 SQVTM, CDR2 ANQGSEA. The V end was cut by 7 bases, the J end by 5 bases, with 14 bases between. The CDR3 loop spans 12 amino acids. CDR3 sequence: CSGQGWMETQYF. CDR3 bases: TGCAGCGGCCAGGGATGGATGGAGACCCAGTACTTC.

This clone was seen just once. The chain is built from TRBV29-1 and TRBJ2-2; 10 bases are shared with TRBD1. With 6 bases clipped from V and 6 bases from J, the junction kept 10 bases outside the gene matches. CDR1 and CDR2 (germline): SQVTM, ANQGSEA. The CDR3 covers 15 residues. The chain's CDR3 is CSVIAGTGVAGELFF. CDR3 coding DNA: TGCAGCGTAATTGCCGGGACAGGGGTCGCCGGGGAGCTGTTTTTT.